This entry is about one T cell receptor (beta chain). The record originates from a study of CD8 T cells in Susac syndrome. Reverse transcription of roughly 0.45 to 1 ug RNA was carried out with random hexamers. Across 54 Vbeta and 13 Jbeta, TCR beta CDR3 was amplified with immunoSEQ multiplex PCR. TCRdb re-called the immunoSEQ multiplex PCR reads with MiXCR, one entry per CDR3 protein. The sample lists about 120,000 distinct CDR3 sequences; under 95% were seen once. The T cells that were sequenced for TCR beta were CD8+ and CD4+ cells from blood. The individuals used as controls were healthy donors who had been matched for both age and sex. TEMRA cells were FACS-enriched, and CD8+ and CD4+ T cells were isolated negatively. This CDR3 has 17 amino acids. V was clipped by 5 bases and J by 6 bases; unmatched bases: 15. Germline lookup yields CDR1 SGHVS and CDR2 FNYEAQ.

The chain uses TRBV7-6 and TRBJ2-1, with 8 bases fitting TRBD1. The receptor was isolated from a human donor in good health. The material sequenced was CD8+ T cells from PBMCs. The chain's CDR3 is CASSPRLQGGRVNEQFF. In DNA form, the CDR3 reads TGTGCCAGCAGCCCACGCTTACAGGGGGGTCGGGTCAATGAGCAGTTCTTC.